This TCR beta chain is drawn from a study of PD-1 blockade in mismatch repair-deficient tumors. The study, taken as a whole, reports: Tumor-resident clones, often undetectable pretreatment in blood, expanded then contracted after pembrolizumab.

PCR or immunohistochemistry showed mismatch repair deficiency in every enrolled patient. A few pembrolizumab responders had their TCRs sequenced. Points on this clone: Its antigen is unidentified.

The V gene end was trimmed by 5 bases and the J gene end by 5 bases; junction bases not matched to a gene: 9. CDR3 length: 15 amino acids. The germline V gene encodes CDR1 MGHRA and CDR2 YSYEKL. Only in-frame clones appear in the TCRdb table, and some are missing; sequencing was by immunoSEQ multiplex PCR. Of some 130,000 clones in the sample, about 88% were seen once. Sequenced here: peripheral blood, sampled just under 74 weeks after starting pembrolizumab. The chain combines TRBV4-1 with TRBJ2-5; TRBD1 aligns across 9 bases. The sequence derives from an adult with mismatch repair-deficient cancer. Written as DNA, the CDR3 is TGCGCCAGCAGCATAACCGGGACAGGGATGGAGACCCAGTACTTC. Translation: CASSITGTGMETQYF.